These 15 T cell receptor beta chains came from one sample sequenced in a study of cytomegalovirus exposure and HLA in healthy donors. The PCR employed 60 Vbeta primers together with 13 Jbeta primers. TCRdb's table, derived via immunoSEQ multiplex PCR, lists solely in-frame clones and lacks some. The table has roughly 34,000 clones, about 70% seen once; the top ten hold 9.5% to 13%. The sample comprised PBMCs. All receptors derive from a man aged 40-49 years in good health and CMV-seropositive.

The V gene is TRBV15, the J gene TRBJ1-1, with 9 bases identical to TRBD1. With V trimmed by 3 bases and J by 5 bases, 7 bases remained unmatched. Germline V CDR1 and CDR2: LNHNV, YYDKDF (reference sequence). The CDR3 spans 15 residues. The CDR3 spells CATSRPQGAGTEAFF. The CDR3 nucleotides are TGTGCCACCAGCAGGCCACAGGGGGCAGGGACTGAAGCTTTCTTT.

The J gene is TRBJ1-3, the V gene TRBV18; 7 positions agree with TRBD1. Germline assignment: CDR1 KGHSH and CDR2 LQKENI. V lost 3 bases to trimming and J lost 3 bases; unmatched junction nucleotides: 2. The CDR3 extends over 14 amino acids. The CDR3 is CASSPGTDGNTIYF. CDR3 DNA: TGTGCCAGCTCACCCGGGACAGATGGAAACACCATATATTTT.

The CDR3 DNA reads TGTGCCAGCAGTGCTCGTTTAGGAAACACCATATATTTT. It translates to CASSARLGNTIYF. The J gene is TRBJ1-3, the V gene TRBV2; D unclear. Germline V lookup: CDR1 SNHLY, CDR2 FYNNEI. Deletions cut 4 bases from V and 4 bases from J, with 8 bases between. The CDR3 covers 13 residues.

The J gene is TRBJ1-2, the V gene TRBV19; 8 positions match TRBD1. V trimming: 8 bases; J trimming: 7 bases; junction bases outside the gene matches: 9. The CDR3 consists of 13 residues. Germline loops: CDR1 LNHDA, CDR2 SQIVND (reference sequence). The CDR3 reads CASLDRALLGYTF. CDR3 in DNA: TGTGCCAGTTTGGACAGGGCCCTACTTGGCTACACCTTC.

The rearrangement links TRBV10-1 to TRBJ2-5; 8 bases map to TRBD1. V gave up 2 bases and J gave up 1 base; unmatched junction bases: 3. Per the germline V gene, CDR1 is WNHNN and CDR2 is SYGVQD (reference sequence). The CDR3 runs to 15 residues. CDR3 DNA sequence: TGCGCCAGCAGTGAGACTGACAGGGGCCAAGAGACCCAGTACTTC. Amino acids: CASSETDRGQETQYF.

This clone was observed a handful of times. The chain recombines TRBV7-9 with TRBJ2-1, with 7 positions matching TRBD1. The ends lost 7 bases at V and 4 bases at J; junction bases unmatched: 1. Germline lookup yields CDR1 SEHNR and CDR2 FQNEAQ (reference sequence). The CDR3 runs 12 residues. The CDR3 sequence is CASNRGYNEQFF. CDR3 nucleotide sequence: TGTGCCAGCAACAGGGGTTACAATGAGCAGTTCTTC. The entire variable domain, with the rest obtained from reference TRBV7-9 and TRBJ2-1, is as follows: DTGVSQNPRHKITKRGQNVTFRCDPISEHNRLYWYRQTLGQGPEFLTYFQNEAQLEKSRLLSDRFSAERPKGSFSTLEIQRTEQGDSAMYLCASNRGYNEQFFGPGTRLTVL.

V gene TRBV6-1 combines with J gene TRBJ2-6; D perhaps matches TRBD1 (5 bases). Per the germline V gene, CDR1 is MNHNS and CDR2 is SASEGT. The CDR3 has 20 amino acids. The germline V and J ends were trimmed by 2 bases and 4 bases, with 24 bases remaining between them. CDR3 protein: CASSEFWSGAGPSGANVLTF. The CDR3 nucleotides read TGTGCCAGCAGTGAATTTTGGAGTGGGGCAGGGCCCTCCGGGGCCAACGTCCTGACTTTC.

This clone has just a few counts. The gene calls are TRBV7-8 and TRBJ2-7, with 11 bases fitting TRBD1. The germline V gene encodes CDR1 SGHVS and CDR2 FQNEAQ. With V trimmed by 5 bases and J by 3 bases, 6 bases remained unmatched. The CDR3 is 15 residues long. The CDR3 region has the DNA TGTGCCAGCAGCCCCTCCGGGACAGGGGGCTACGAGCAGTACTTC. It codes for CASSPSGTGGYEQYF.

The gene calls are TRBV11-3 and TRBJ2-3; TRBD2 aligns across 7 bases. CDR1 is SGHNT, CDR2 YENEEA, per germline. J lost 2 bases, V lost 1 base, and 9 bases had no gene match. The length of the CDR3 is 17 residues. CDR3 loop: CASSLAASGVYTDTQYF. Here the CDR3 DNA reads TGTGCCAGCAGCTTAGCGGCGAGCGGGGTATACACAGATACGCAGTATTTT. The whole variable domain, filled in from reference TRBV11-3 and TRBJ2-3, reads EAGVVQSPRYKIIEKKQPVAFWCNPISGHNTLYWYLQNLGQGPELLIRYENEEAVDDSQLPKDRFSAERLKGVDSTLKIQPAELGDSAVYLCASSLAASGVYTDTQYFGPGTRLTVL.

The V and J genes are TRBV28 and TRBJ1-3, with D unresolved. V lost 4 bases and J lost 4, with 2 bases in between. The CDR3 spans 11 residues. Per the germline V gene, CDR1 is MDHEN and CDR2 is SYDVKM. CDR3 region: CASSSGNTIYF. DNA of the CDR3: TGTGCCAGCAGTTCGGGAAACACCATATATTTT.

The chain recombines TRBV30 with TRBJ2-3; weak D call: TRBD1 (5 bases). Trimming cost V 1 base and J 0 bases, with 8 bases left between them. The germline V gene has CDR1 GTSNPN and CDR2 SVGIG (reference sequence). This CDR3 region has 14 residues. CDR3 sequence reads: CAWSATASTDTQYF. DNA of the CDR3: TGTGCCTGGAGTGCGACAGCGAGCACAGATACGCAGTATTTT.

This clone has just a few counts. The chain recombines TRBV29-1 with TRBJ1-1, with TRBD1 matching 7 bases. Looked up from germline, CDR1 is SQVTM and CDR2 is ANQGSEA. The CDR3 loop spans 13 amino acids. The J segment lost 1 base and the V segment lost 7 bases, leaving 6 bases of the junction unmatched. The chain's CDR3 is CSAWDSENTEAFF. As DNA, the CDR3 is TGCAGCGCTTGGGACAGTGAGAACACTGAAGCTTTCTTT.

The rearrangement joins TRBV7-8 to TRBJ1-2; D may be TRBD1 (6 bases). The V gene lost 4 bases and the J gene lost 4 bases, with 7 bases spanning the gap. The CDR3 spans 12 residues. Germline values: CDR1 SGHVS, CDR2 FQNEAQ. CDR3 loop: CASSSTGYGYTF. The CDR3 nucleotides read TGTGCCAGCAGCTCGACAGGCTATGGCTACACCTTC.

This clone was counted between two and nine times. The CDR3 here is CASSLRTGMNTEAFF. CDR3 DNA sequence: TGCGCCAGCAGCTTGCGGACAGGGATGAACACTGAAGCTTTCTTT. This rearrangement joins TRBV5-1 to TRBJ1-1, with 8 bases lining up with TRBD1. The length of the CDR3 is 15 residues. Looked up from germline, CDR1 is SGHRS and CDR2 is YFSETQ. Trimming at V came to 1 base and at J to 0 bases, leaving 2 bases not matched to a gene.

This chain connects TRBV10-3 to TRBJ1-4; D remains ambiguous. Between the trimmed V and J ends, which lost 4 bases and 2 bases, there was a span of 11 bases. Per germline, CDR1 ENHRY and CDR2 SYGVKD. The CDR3 runs 15 residues. DNA for the CDR3: TGTGCCATCAGTGCCTCCCAGGCTACTAATGAAAAACTGTTTTTT. Its translation is CAISASQATNEKLFF.